This is a list of T cell receptor beta chains from one sample in a study of cytomegalovirus exposure and HLA in healthy donors. Assay used: immunoSEQ multiplex PCR; TCRdb lists only in-frame clones, some missing. The profile shows around 100,000 clones, about 70% of them singletons. Sequences were obtained from PBMCs. These receptors all stem from a young man in good health and CMV-seropositive. The CDR3 runs from the conserved cysteine through the conserved F or W. The order of the fields is V gene, J gene, CDR3 length, clone size, D gene, CDR3 protein, CDR3 DNA. The D gene is left open where the match is weak. Only some rows state a clone size, as once, few, many or a class for expanded clones.

>TRBV18|TRBJ2-1|14|.|.
CASSPGLAGNEQFF
TGTGCCAGCTCACCGGGTCTAGCCGGGAATGAGCAGTTCTTC
>TRBV10-3|TRBJ2-2|15|.|.
CAISDGWSNTGELFF
TGTGCCATCAGTGACGGGTGGTCCAACACCGGGGAGCTGTTTTTT
>TRBV27|TRBJ1-1|13|.|TRBD1
CASSSGQGAEAFF
TGTGCCAGCAGTTCGGGACAGGGGGCTGAAGCTTTCTTT
>TRBV28|TRBJ1-1|15|few|TRBD1
CASSFPSTGGTEAFF
TGTGCCAGCAGTTTCCCCTCGACAGGGGGAACTGAAGCTTTCTTT
>TRBV5-1|TRBJ1-2|16|.|.
CASSLLQTVSDYGYTF
TGCGCCAGCAGCTTACTCCAGACAGTGAGCGACTATGGCTACACCTTC
>TRBV9|TRBJ1-2|15|.|.
CASSVDSGENYGYTF
TGTGCCAGCAGCGTGGACAGTGGAGAAAACTATGGCTACACCTTC
>TRBV7-3|TRBJ1-6|14|few|TRBD1
CASSLRTGASPLHF
TGTGCCAGCAGCTTAAGGACAGGGGCTTCACCCCTCCACTTT
>TRBV19|TRBJ2-2|15|.|TRBD1
CASSVRDRGSGELFF
TGTGCCAGTAGTGTCCGGGACAGGGGCTCCGGGGAGCTGTTTTTT
>TRBV7-8|TRBJ2-5|13|.|.
CASSLGLQETQYF
TGTGCCAGCTCTCTGGGACTCCAAGAGACCCAGTACTTC
>TRBV19|TRBJ2-1|13|.|TRBD2
CAIPGPSGIEQFF
TGTGCCATCCCCGGGCCTAGCGGGATCGAGCAGTTCTTC
>TRBV18|TRBJ1-1|14|.|TRBD1
CASSHSGGTTEAFF
TGTGCCAGCTCACATTCAGGGGGGACCACTGAAGCTTTCTTT
>TRBV5-4|TRBJ1-5|17|.|.
CASSFRTNRFSNQPQHF
TGTGCCAGCAGCTTTAGAACAAACAGGTTTAGCAATCAGCCCCAGCATTTT
>TRBV4-2|TRBJ2-1|15|.|TRBD2
CASSQEVLAGNEQFF
TGTGCCAGCAGCCAAGAAGTCTTAGCGGGCAATGAGCAGTTCTTC
>TRBV5-1|TRBJ2-2|16|once|.
CASSLVGGANTGELFF
TGCGCCAGCAGCTTGGTGGGGGGGGCCAACACCGGGGAGCTGTTTTTT
>TRBV5-6|TRBJ1-2|19|.|TRBD1
CASSSLWDRGLRGAYGYTF
TGTGCCAGCAGCTCCCTGTGGGACAGGGGGCTTCGGGGAGCCTATGGCTACACCTTC
>TRBV11-2|TRBJ2-5|13|.|.
CASSSLAQETQYF
TGTGCCAGCAGCTCACTTGCCCAAGAGACCCAGTACTTC
>TRBV6-1|TRBJ2-3|15|.|.
CASSEAGGPADTQYF
TGTGCCAGCAGTGAAGCAGGAGGGCCAGCAGATACGCAGTATTTT
>TRBV7-8|TRBJ1-2|19|.|.
CASSSGGESALSSPYGYTF
TGTGCCAGCAGCTCCGGGGGGGAATCGGCTTTATCGTCCCCCTATGGCTACACCTTC
>TRBV9|TRBJ2-2|16|.|TRBD1
CASSGAGTVNTGELFF
TGTGCCAGCAGCGGCGCCGGGACAGTCAACACCGGGGAGCTGTTTTTT
>TRBV5-1|TRBJ2-7|16|once|TRBD2
CASSSTSGGAQNEQYF
TGCGCCAGCAGCTCTACTAGCGGGGGGGCCCAGAACGAGCAGTACTTC
>TRBV4-1|TRBJ1-2|16|.|TRBD1
CASSQAEQGASYGYTF
TGCGCCAGCAGCCAAGCCGAACAGGGGGCGAGCTATGGCTACACCTTC
>TRBV10-3|TRBJ2-3|12|.|.
CAISEGGDTQYF
TGTGCCATCAGTGAGGGCGGGGATACGCAGTATTTT
>TRBV27|TRBJ2-2|17|.|.
CASSPVTSTIYTGELFF
TGTGCCAGCAGTCCCGTCACCTCAACAATATACACCGGGGAGCTGTTTTTT
>TRBV7-3|TRBJ1-2|14|.|.
CASSPRGGKYGYTF
TGTGCCAGCAGCCCCCGGGGGGGGAAATATGGCTACACCTTC
>TRBV11-1|TRBJ1-2|14|.|.
CASSNQEASYGYTF
TGTGCCAGCAGCAACCAAGAAGCGTCCTATGGCTACACCTTC